This T cell receptor (beta chain) was profiled in a study of cytomegalovirus exposure and HLA in healthy donors. Concerning this clone: Its target is not known.

The donors were part of the approximately 120-subject validation cohort, which stood apart from the roughly 640-subject first cohort. V lost 1 base to trimming and J lost 4 bases, with 8 bases between them. In germline, CDR1 is SGHTA, CDR2 FQGNSA. This CDR3 region has 14 residues. The study, taken as a whole, reports: The authors listed 180 or so TCR beta chains as cytomegalovirus-associated. Rarity marked most TCR sequences, yet some public TCRs occurred in many donors.

Assay: immunoSEQ multiplex PCR; the TCRdb copy retains only in-frame clones and omits some. The sample includes under 400,000 clones, roughly 88% of them seen just once. Specimen: PBMCs. The chain joins TRBV7-2 to TRBJ1-5; tentatively, D is TRBD1 (5 bases). The receptor was isolated from a woman aged 18-35 years in good health and CMV-seronegative. This chain's CDR3 is CASSLGGGNQPQHF. As DNA, the CDR3 is TGTGCCAGCAGCTTAGGTGGGGGGAATCAGCCCCAGCATTTT.